This T cell receptor beta chain came from a study of T cells in Graves' hyperthyroidism and ophthalmopathy (dated by TCRdb to about 2019). About the study as a whole: Peripheral blood was collected at initial diagnosis, before any treatment. A discovery cohort of fewer than 110 patients, 43 with Graves' ophthalmopathy and approximately 55 with stable Graves' hyperthyroidism, was used to find distinguishing TCR V-J signatures. Whether ophthalmopathy could be predicted prospectively was tested in an independent validation cohort made up of some 20 hyperthyroidism patients plus 17 patients who later progressed to ophthalmopathy. For training and testing, the 95 to 100 patients in the discovery cohort were randomly divided in a 7:3 ratio. In more than five Graves' hyperthyroidism patients, the study also compared T-cell repertoires from thyroid tissue with T-cell repertoires from blood. After blood sampling, hyperthyroidism patients were treated with methimazole at a starting dose of 30 mg daily, and ophthalmopathy patients were treated with high-dose intravenous methylprednisolone. TCR Vbeta CDR3 sequencing of 135 peripheral blood samples (43 ophthalmopathy, 75 hyperthyroidism and roughly 17 progressor patients) is reported in the paper.

What the research found in general, with its limitations: A 13 V-J signature model separated ophthalmopathy from stable hyperthyroidism, with around 88% sensitivity and 81% to 82% specificity in cross-validation and 80%/75% in testing. Most expanded thyroid clonotypes (frequency above 0.001) were also found in blood, which suggests that blood repertoires may mirror thyroid immune responses. Sample size was not statistically predetermined, and investigators were not blinded to group allocation. During validation, the model predicted progression to ophthalmopathy a median of around six months ahead of onset, with around 71% sensitivity and 72% to 80% specificity.

This clonotype was observed at least ten times. There is no known antigen for this receptor. Base-call qualities are not available, and no considerably larger clone is one nucleotide away. The TCR beta CDR3 regions were amplified from RNA transcripts. A first-round RT-PCR of the TCR CDR3 used the HTBI primer set with the Qiagen OneStep RT-PCR kit. A second multiplex PCR round built the libraries, followed by size selection and purification. Sequencing of the libraries was done on an Illumina HiSeq2000 using paired-end 100 bp reads. Per the source publication's procedure: SOAPnuke was used to process the raw data, throwing out any read that contained adapters or uncalled bases, had a mean Phred below 15, or lacked an exact constant-primer or identifier match. High-quality paired reads were merged using COPE v1.2.5, and each unique nucleotide sequence was defined as a clonotype. MiTCR v1.1 was used to align the clonotypes against IMGT TRBV, TRBD and TRBJ reference segments. The analysis included only V-J combinations with a frequency above 0.0001, which together covered 99% to 99.2% of the repertoires. The TCS score was defined as the ratio of F50 (clonal expansion) to E x V (chaos), calculated using BLOSUM62-based TCRdist between CDR3 peptides within each V-J. Welch's t-statistics and random forest reduced around 510 V-J features to around 14, which were used in a naive Bayes classifier (R e1071). TCRdb trimmed the raw reads at Q25, called clones with MiXCR and kept productive beta chains. Entries are consolidated by CDR3 protein sequence, retaining the most common genes and DNA. The V and J calls were not made by the authors but by TCRdb's processing. Present in this sample are about 290,000 distinct CDR3 sequences, around 15% of which were seen just once. Of the sample, under 8% is held by the ten largest clones.

CDR1 MDHEN and CDR2 SYDVKM were looked up in the germline V gene. The CDR3 spans 16 residues, from the cysteine through the phenylalanine. This entry keeps only the CDR3 DNA: 48 bases, framed from base 1. Trimming accounts for 4 bases at V and 9 bases at J, while the number of junction bases matched to no gene is 14. Stable Graves' hyperthyroidism was defined as no progression to ophthalmopathy during 18 months of follow-up. Hyperthyroidism patients were aged 18 to 65 years and newly diagnosed, with disease duration of less than 2 months. The study excluded patients with uncontrolled infections, other autoimmune diseases, pregnancy or lactation. Diagnoses were established on the basis of clinical symptoms, serum thyroxine and TRAb, thyroid ultrasound, and orbital computed tomography. Ficoll-Paque density gradient centrifugation was used to isolate PBMCs from about 9.4 ml of fresh peripheral blood. Total RNA was extracted using Trizol reagent, and RNA quality was assessed on an Agilent 2100 Bioanalyzer.

This sequence was found in a woman aged 40 to 55 with Graves' hyperthyroidism. The sample consisted of blood. The sequence links TRBV28 to TRBJ2-1; a stretch of 8 junction bases matches TRBD2. This receptor carries the CDR3 CASSSWGLVIPSEQFF. Here is the DNA: TGTGCCAGCAGTTCTTGGGGACTAGTGATACCAAGTGAGCAGTTCTTC.